A selection of T cell receptor beta chains follows, all from one sample in a study of blood T cell repertoires in COVID-19. TCRdb's copy holds only in-frame clones and misses some; the assay was immunoSEQ multiplex PCR. This sample has roughly 250,000 clones; 86% occur once, and the top ten carry roughly 1.9%. Sample: PBMCs or T cells enriched from blood (not recorded which). Receptors were obtained from a woman aged 50 to 65 who had recovered from COVID-19. Both conserved end residues are part of each CDR3. Fields, in order: CDR3 DNA, CDR3 protein, clone size, J gene, D gene, V gene. A D gene is named only where the DNA matches it firmly. Rows give clone size only sometimes, using once, few, many, or a class for an expanded clone.

CDR3 DNA: TGTGCCAGCAGCGTTTCAGGGGATAATTCACCCCTCCACTTT
CDR3 protein: CASSVSGDNSPLHF
clone size: -
J gene: TRBJ1-6
D gene: -
V gene: TRBV9

CDR3 DNA: TGTGCCATCATTAAGAGCCCGAACACTGAAGCTTTCTTT
CDR3 protein: CAIIKSPNTEAFF
clone size: -
J gene: TRBJ1-1
D gene: -
V gene: TRBV10-3

CDR3 DNA: TGTGCCAGCAGCTCTTGGGACAGAATGAACACTGAAGCTTTCTTT
CDR3 protein: CASSSWDRMNTEAFF
clone size: -
J gene: TRBJ1-1
D gene: TRBD1
V gene: TRBV7-3

CDR3 DNA: TGTGCCAGCAGCCTCAGGGGGTCAGGGGTCTGGGACATTGGCAAAAACATTCAGTACTTC
CDR3 protein: CASSLRGSGVWDIGKNIQYF
clone size: once
J gene: TRBJ2-4
D gene: TRBD1
V gene: TRBV11-3

CDR3 DNA: TGTGCCAGCAGTTACTCACGACAGAGCTCCTACAATGAGCAGTTCTTC
CDR3 protein: CASSYSRQSSYNEQFF
clone size: -
J gene: TRBJ2-1
D gene: -
V gene: TRBV6-5

CDR3 DNA: TGTGCCAGCAGCCCCAACAGGGGGGGCTCTGGGGCCAACGTCCTGACTTTC
CDR3 protein: CASSPNRGGSGANVLTF
clone size: -
J gene: TRBJ2-6
D gene: -
V gene: TRBV7-9

CDR3 DNA: TGCGCCACCTCCGAAAGACAGATTACGAACACCGGGGAGCTGTTTTTT
CDR3 protein: CATSERQITNTGELFF
clone size: -
J gene: TRBJ2-2
D gene: -
V gene: TRBV5-1

CDR3 DNA: TGTGCCAGCAGAGGGGGCACAGATACGCAGTATTTT
CDR3 protein: CASRGGTDTQYF
clone size: -
J gene: TRBJ2-3
D gene: -
V gene: TRBV2

CDR3 DNA: TGTGCCAGCAGTCGGACAGCGACCTACGAGCAGTACTTC
CDR3 protein: CASSRTATYEQYF
clone size: -
J gene: TRBJ2-7
D gene: -
V gene: TRBV12-3/TRBV12-4

CDR3 DNA: TGTGCCAGCAGCAAACGGGACAGGGGCACTGAAGCTTTCTTT
CDR3 protein: CASSKRDRGTEAFF
clone size: -
J gene: TRBJ1-1
D gene: TRBD1
V gene: TRBV7-2

CDR3 DNA: TGTGCCAGCAGCCAAGTCAGGTACCAAGAGACCCAGTACTTC
CDR3 protein: CASSQVRYQETQYF
clone size: -
J gene: TRBJ2-5
D gene: -
V gene: TRBV4-2

CDR3 DNA: TGTGCCAGTCGGGGGTTAGATGGCTATGGCTACACCTTC
CDR3 protein: CASRGLDGYGYTF
clone size: -
J gene: TRBJ1-2
D gene: -
V gene: TRBV19

CDR3 DNA: TGTGCCAGCAGCTTAGGGGCGGGAGGTCGCTCTGGGGCCAACGTCCTGACTTTC
CDR3 protein: CASSLGAGGRSGANVLTF
clone size: -
J gene: TRBJ2-6
D gene: TRBD2
V gene: TRBV7-3

CDR3 DNA: TGTGCCTCCGCCGACAGGTACAATCAGCCCCAGCATTTT
CDR3 protein: CASADRYNQPQHF
clone size: -
J gene: TRBJ1-5
D gene: -
V gene: TRBV30

CDR3 DNA: TGCGCCAGCAGCTCCCTGGGACTAGCGGGGGCAGGAGATACGCAGTATTTT
CDR3 protein: CASSSLGLAGAGDTQYF
clone size: -
J gene: TRBJ2-3
D gene: TRBD2
V gene: TRBV5-1

CDR3 DNA: TGTGCCAGCAGAGGACAGGGGGCGCGGGGCAGTCAGCCCCAGCATTTT
CDR3 protein: CASRGQGARGSQPQHF
clone size: -
J gene: TRBJ1-5
D gene: TRBD1
V gene: TRBV28

CDR3 DNA: TGTGCCAGCAGCCACATAACAGGGGACTCCTACAATGAGCAGTTCTTC
CDR3 protein: CASSHITGDSYNEQFF
clone size: -
J gene: TRBJ2-1
D gene: TRBD1
V gene: TRBV3-1/TRBV3-2

CDR3 DNA: TGTGCCAGCAGCTTAGCGCAATGGGACAGGGTTGGAAACACCATATATTTT
CDR3 protein: CASSLAQWDRVGNTIYF
clone size: -
J gene: TRBJ1-3
D gene: TRBD1
V gene: TRBV7-2

CDR3 DNA: TGTGCCAGCAGTTTGGTAGGGGGCTATGGCTACACCTTC
CDR3 protein: CASSLVGGYGYTF
clone size: -
J gene: TRBJ1-2
D gene: -
V gene: TRBV28

CDR3 DNA: TGTGCCAGCAGTCGGGGACACTCCGCAGATACGCAGTATTTT
CDR3 protein: CASSRGHSADTQYF
clone size: -
J gene: TRBJ2-3
D gene: -
V gene: TRBV6-5

CDR3 DNA: TGTGCCAGCAGTTTACGACTAGCTGGTGAGCAGTTCTTC
CDR3 protein: CASSLRLAGEQFF
clone size: few
J gene: TRBJ2-1
D gene: TRBD2
V gene: TRBV27

CDR3 DNA: TGTGCCACCAGTGAGCGGACAGGACTTAGCACAGATACGCAGTATTTT
CDR3 protein: CATSERTGLSTDTQYF
clone size: -
J gene: TRBJ2-3
D gene: TRBD1
V gene: TRBV24-1

CDR3 DNA: TGTGCCAGCGGCGGAGGCCTGAACACTGAAGCTTTCTTT
CDR3 protein: CASGGGLNTEAFF
clone size: -
J gene: TRBJ1-1
D gene: -
V gene: TRBV7-3

CDR3 DNA: TGTGCCAGCAGAACATTTAGCGCCAAAAGATACAATGAGCAGTTCTTC
CDR3 protein: CASRTFSAKRYNEQFF
clone size: -
J gene: TRBJ2-1
D gene: -
V gene: TRBV28

CDR3 DNA: TGTGCCAGCAGTTCCCAGACATGGACTGAAGCTTTCTTT
CDR3 protein: CASSSQTWTEAFF
clone size: few
J gene: TRBJ1-1
D gene: -
V gene: TRBV12-3/TRBV12-4

CDR3 DNA: TGTGCCAGCAGCTTGGACAGGGTGCGGGGCTACACCTTC
CDR3 protein: CASSLDRVRGYTF
clone size: -
J gene: TRBJ1-2
D gene: -
V gene: TRBV5-8

CDR3 DNA: TGTGCCAGCAGTTACTCGGGACTTTACCAAGAGACCCAGTACTTC
CDR3 protein: CASSYSGLYQETQYF
clone size: -
J gene: TRBJ2-5
D gene: -
V gene: TRBV6-5

CDR3 DNA: TGTGCCAGCAGCAAGCCAGCGGGAGAGGGGTCAGGTGGAAATGAGCAGTTCTTC
CDR3 protein: CASSKPAGEGSGGNEQFF
clone size: once
J gene: TRBJ2-1
D gene: TRBD2
V gene: TRBV7-8

CDR3 DNA: TGTGCCAGCAAAATATACAATGAGCAGTTCTTC
CDR3 protein: CASKIYNEQFF
clone size: -
J gene: TRBJ2-1
D gene: -
V gene: TRBV28

CDR3 DNA: TGTGCCAGTAAAGAAAGAGGGACAGTGAACACTGAAGCTTTCTTT
CDR3 protein: CASKERGTVNTEAFF
clone size: -
J gene: TRBJ1-1
D gene: TRBD1
V gene: TRBV19

CDR3 DNA: TGCGCCAGCAGCCAAGGCTCCTCACTGGTCGGCGAGCAGTACTTC
CDR3 protein: CASSQGSSLVGEQYF
clone size: -
J gene: TRBJ2-7
D gene: -
V gene: TRBV4-3

CDR3 DNA: TGTGCCAGCTCACCACTTCCCGTTTACAATGAGCAGTTCTTC
CDR3 protein: CASSPLPVYNEQFF
clone size: -
J gene: TRBJ2-1
D gene: -
V gene: TRBV18

CDR3 DNA: TGTGCCAGCAGCTCCCCAGGACAATCCTACGAGCAGTACTTC
CDR3 protein: CASSSPGQSYEQYF
clone size: -
J gene: TRBJ2-7
D gene: -
V gene: TRBV6-5

CDR3 DNA: TGTGCCAGCAGCTCACCTAGCGGGGGGGCCCTCCCAACCGGGGAGCTGTTTTTT
CDR3 protein: CASSSPSGGALPTGELFF
clone size: -
J gene: TRBJ2-2
D gene: TRBD2
V gene: TRBV7-8

CDR3 DNA: TGTGCCAGTAGTCGACAGGGGTTCAGTAATCAGCCCCAGCATTTT
CDR3 protein: CASSRQGFSNQPQHF
clone size: -
J gene: TRBJ1-5
D gene: TRBD1
V gene: TRBV19

CDR3 DNA: TGTGCCAGTAGTAGGCGGGCAGGGGACGGCGGGGAGCTGTTTTTT
CDR3 protein: CASSRRAGDGGELFF
clone size: -
J gene: TRBJ2-2
D gene: -
V gene: TRBV19

CDR3 DNA: TGTGCCAGCTGGGGGGGGTGGGAGAGCACTGAAGCTTTCTTT
CDR3 protein: CASWGGWESTEAFF
clone size: -
J gene: TRBJ1-1
D gene: -
V gene: TRBV6-4

CDR3 DNA: TGTGCCACCAGCAGAGATTCCGAGATGGGGAGTTCCTCTGGAAACACCATATATTTT
CDR3 protein: CATSRDSEMGSSSGNTIYF
clone size: -
J gene: TRBJ1-3
D gene: -
V gene: TRBV15

CDR3 DNA: TGTGCCAGCGGGGCCCCGACCCCTCCGACCTACGAGCAGTACTTC
CDR3 protein: CASGAPTPPTYEQYF
clone size: large
J gene: TRBJ2-7
D gene: -
V gene: TRBV7-8

CDR3 DNA: TGTGCCAGTAGACTAAAGGGGACAGCAAGCAATCAGCCCCAGCATTTT
CDR3 protein: CASRLKGTASNQPQHF
clone size: -
J gene: TRBJ1-5
D gene: TRBD1
V gene: TRBV19

CDR3 DNA: TGTGCCAGCACCTCAGGGACAGGCTATGGCTACACCTTC
CDR3 protein: CASTSGTGYGYTF
clone size: -
J gene: TRBJ1-2
D gene: TRBD1
V gene: TRBV9

CDR3 DNA: TGTGCCAGCAGGGGGACAGGGGGCAGCGCTACCTACACCTTC
CDR3 protein: CASRGTGGSATYTF
clone size: once
J gene: TRBJ1-2
D gene: TRBD1
V gene: TRBV6-5

CDR3 DNA: TGTGCCAGCAGCCTACAAGGGGCTCTGAATCAGCCCCAGCATTTT
CDR3 protein: CASSLQGALNQPQHF
clone size: -
J gene: TRBJ1-5
D gene: -
V gene: TRBV7-2

CDR3 DNA: TGTGCCAGCAGTTTATCGAGGGGGCCCCGCTCTGGCTACACCTTC
CDR3 protein: CASSLSRGPRSGYTF
clone size: -
J gene: TRBJ1-2
D gene: TRBD1
V gene: TRBV27

CDR3 DNA: TGCGCCAGCAGCCCGGGGGGTGCCCACTATGGCTACACCTTC
CDR3 protein: CASSPGGAHYGYTF
clone size: -
J gene: TRBJ1-2
D gene: -
V gene: TRBV5-1

CDR3 DNA: TGTGCCAGCAGCTTAGGAGCCCTTGAAGCTTTCTTT
CDR3 protein: CASSLGALEAFF
clone size: -
J gene: TRBJ1-1
D gene: -
V gene: TRBV7-9

CDR3 DNA: TGTGCCAGCAGCCTCCGGGACAGGGGGTCTAATGAAAAACTGTTTTTT
CDR3 protein: CASSLRDRGSNEKLFF
clone size: once
J gene: TRBJ1-4
D gene: TRBD1
V gene: TRBV9

CDR3 DNA: TGTGCCAGCAGTTCAGGACAGGGAGGAAATTCACCCCTCCACTTT
CDR3 protein: CASSSGQGGNSPLHF
clone size: -
J gene: TRBJ1-6
D gene: TRBD1
V gene: TRBV27

CDR3 DNA: TGTGCCTGGGAGGGACTAGCGAAGGTCAATGAGCAGTTCTTC
CDR3 protein: CAWEGLAKVNEQFF
clone size: -
J gene: TRBJ2-1
D gene: TRBD2
V gene: TRBV30

CDR3 DNA: TGTGCCAGCAGCTTAGAAGGGACAGAGAACGCCCTTCAGCCCCAGCATTTT
CDR3 protein: CASSLEGTENALQPQHF
clone size: -
J gene: TRBJ1-5
D gene: TRBD1
V gene: TRBV11-3

CDR3 DNA: TGTGCCAGTAGTGGGACACCAATTTGGAACACTGAAGCTTTCTTT
CDR3 protein: CASSGTPIWNTEAFF
clone size: -
J gene: TRBJ1-1
D gene: -
V gene: TRBV19

CDR3 DNA: TGTGCCAGCAGCCAAAGACAGATTAAGAACATTCAGTACTTC
CDR3 protein: CASSQRQIKNIQYF
clone size: -
J gene: TRBJ2-4
D gene: -
V gene: TRBV3-1/TRBV3-2

CDR3 DNA: TGCGCCAGCAGCCAAGAGACCGGACAGACCCCTAACTATGGCTACACCTTC
CDR3 protein: CASSQETGQTPNYGYTF
clone size: -
J gene: TRBJ1-2
D gene: -
V gene: TRBV4-3